Below, one T cell receptor (beta chain) is given with its context. The source of the sample is a study of blood T cell repertoires in COVID-19. Study processing details: Quantification of nucleated cells was approximated via reference gene primer amplification. The protocol was immunoSEQ multiplex PCR, while the TCRdb copy is restricted to in-frame clones and leaves out a portion. The V and J calls and clone size were taken over from that table, and D and trimming were inferred from the DNA. The table shows about 330,000 clones, with 88% occurring only once. The CDR3 contains 15 residues. Trimming stripped 6 bases from V and 4 bases from J, with 15 bases between. Germline V gene lookup returns CDR1 MNHEY and CDR2 SVGAGI. Ages ranged from about 18 to 89 years, with residence in 24 US areas. Participants had their cohort set by participant-reported clinical history. The study counted Cohort 3 donors as recovered given two negative PCRs, clearance, or symptom resolution.

Input material: PBMCs or T cells enriched from blood (not recorded which). The chain carries TRBV6-5 and TRBJ2-2; the D gene is possibly TRBD1 (7 bases). The sequence was obtained from a man younger than 40 who had recovered from COVID-19. CDR3 in amino acids: CASSLNRGGTGELFF. CDR3 in DNA: TGTGCCAGCAGCCTAAACAGGGGAGGCACCGGGGAGCTGTTTTTT.